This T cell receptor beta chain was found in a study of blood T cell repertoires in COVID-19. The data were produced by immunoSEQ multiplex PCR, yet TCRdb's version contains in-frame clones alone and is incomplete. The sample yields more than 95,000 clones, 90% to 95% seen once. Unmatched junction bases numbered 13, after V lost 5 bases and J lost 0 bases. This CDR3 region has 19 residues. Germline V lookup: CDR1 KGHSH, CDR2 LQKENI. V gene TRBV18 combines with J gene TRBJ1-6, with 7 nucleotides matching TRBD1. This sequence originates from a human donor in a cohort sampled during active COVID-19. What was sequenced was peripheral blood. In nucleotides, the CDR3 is TGTGCCAGCTCAGCTCAATTCGGACAGGCGAGCTCCTATAATTCACCCCTCCACTTT. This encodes CASSAQFGQASSYNSPLHF.